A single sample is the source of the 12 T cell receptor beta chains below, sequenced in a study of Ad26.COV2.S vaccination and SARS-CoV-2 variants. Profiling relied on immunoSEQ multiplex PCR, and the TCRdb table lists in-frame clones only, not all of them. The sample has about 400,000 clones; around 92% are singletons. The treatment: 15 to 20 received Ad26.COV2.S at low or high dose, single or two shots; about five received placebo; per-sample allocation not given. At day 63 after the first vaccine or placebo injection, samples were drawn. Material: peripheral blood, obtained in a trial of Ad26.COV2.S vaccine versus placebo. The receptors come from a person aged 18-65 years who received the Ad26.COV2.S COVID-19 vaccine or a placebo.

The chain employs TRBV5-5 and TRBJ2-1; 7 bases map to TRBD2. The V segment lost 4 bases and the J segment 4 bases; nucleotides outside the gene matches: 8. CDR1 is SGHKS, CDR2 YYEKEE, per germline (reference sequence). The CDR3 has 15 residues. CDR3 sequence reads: CASSQERGAYNEQFF. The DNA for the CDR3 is TGTGCCAGCAGCCAAGAGCGGGGAGCATACAATGAGCAGTTCTTC. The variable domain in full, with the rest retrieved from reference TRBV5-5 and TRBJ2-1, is DAGVTQSPTHLIKTRGQQVTLRCSPISGHKSVSWYQQVLGQGPQFIFQYYEKEERGRGNFPDRFSARQFPNYSSELNVNALLLGDSALYLCASSQERGAYNEQFFGPGTRLTVL.

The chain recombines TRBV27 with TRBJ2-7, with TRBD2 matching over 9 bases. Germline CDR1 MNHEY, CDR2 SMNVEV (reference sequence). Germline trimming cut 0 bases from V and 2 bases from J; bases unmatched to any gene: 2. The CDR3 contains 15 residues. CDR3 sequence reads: CASSLSAGGAYEQYF. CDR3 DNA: TGTGCCAGCAGTTTATCGGCGGGGGGGGCCTACGAGCAGTACTTC.

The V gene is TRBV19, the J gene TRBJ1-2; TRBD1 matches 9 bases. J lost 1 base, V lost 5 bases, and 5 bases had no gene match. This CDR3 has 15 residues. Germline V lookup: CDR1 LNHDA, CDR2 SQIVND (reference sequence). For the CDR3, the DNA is TGTGCCAGTAGTCCCTGGGACAGGGTTAACTATGGCTACACCTTC. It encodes CASSPWDRVNYGYTF.

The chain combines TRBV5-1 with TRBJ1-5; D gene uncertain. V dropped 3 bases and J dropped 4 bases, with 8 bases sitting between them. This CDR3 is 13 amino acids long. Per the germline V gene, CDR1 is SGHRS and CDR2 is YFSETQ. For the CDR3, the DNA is TGCGCCAGCAGCTATGGAGTAAATCAGCCCCAGCATTTT. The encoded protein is CASSYGVNQPQHF.

DNA for the CDR3: TGTGCCAGCAGCTTGGGGGACAACACAGATACGCAGTATTTT. Its protein is CASSLGDNTDTQYF. The chain carries TRBV5-4 and TRBJ2-3, with a tentative D call TRBD1 (6 bases). Looked up from germline, CDR1 is SGHNT and CDR2 is YYREEE (reference sequence). The CDR3 length is 14 residues. V shed 0 bases and J shed 2 bases, with 7 bases lying between them.

The CDR3 sequence: CASSLWDSLYEQYF. In nucleotides, the CDR3 is TGTGCCAGCAGCTTATGGGACAGCCTCTACGAGCAGTACTTC. The chain uses TRBV7-2 and TRBJ2-7; TRBD1 aligns across 7 bases. Germline values: CDR1 SGHTA, CDR2 FQGNSA. V lost 2 bases, J lost 3 bases, and 4 bases stayed unmatched. The CDR3 runs to 14 residues.

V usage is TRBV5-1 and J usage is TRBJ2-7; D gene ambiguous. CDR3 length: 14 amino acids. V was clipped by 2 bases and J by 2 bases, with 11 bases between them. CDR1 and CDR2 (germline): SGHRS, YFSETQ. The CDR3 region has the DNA TGCGCCAGCAGCTTTGGGGTCGGACCCTACGAGCAGTACTTC. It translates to CASSFGVGPYEQYF.

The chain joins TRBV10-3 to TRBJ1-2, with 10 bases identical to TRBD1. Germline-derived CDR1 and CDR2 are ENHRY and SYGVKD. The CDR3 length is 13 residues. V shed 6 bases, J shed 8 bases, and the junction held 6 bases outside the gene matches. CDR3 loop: CAIRGQGSDGYTF. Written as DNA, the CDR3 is TGTGCCATCAGGGGACAGGGGTCGGACGGCTACACCTTC.

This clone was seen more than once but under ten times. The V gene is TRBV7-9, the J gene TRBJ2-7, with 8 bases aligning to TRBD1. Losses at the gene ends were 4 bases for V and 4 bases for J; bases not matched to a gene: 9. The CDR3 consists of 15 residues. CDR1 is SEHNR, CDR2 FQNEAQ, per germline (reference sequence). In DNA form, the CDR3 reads TGTGCCAGCAGCTCGACGGACAGGGTTCCTTACGAGCAGTACTTC. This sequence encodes CASSSTDRVPYEQYF.

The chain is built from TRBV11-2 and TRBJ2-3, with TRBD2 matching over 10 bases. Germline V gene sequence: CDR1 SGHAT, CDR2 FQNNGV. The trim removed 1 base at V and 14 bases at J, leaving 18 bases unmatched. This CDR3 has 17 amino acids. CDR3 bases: TGTGCCAGCAGCTTAGTCCCTTGGGCTAGCGGGGGTAGTATACCGTATTTT. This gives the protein CASSLVPWASGGSIPYF.

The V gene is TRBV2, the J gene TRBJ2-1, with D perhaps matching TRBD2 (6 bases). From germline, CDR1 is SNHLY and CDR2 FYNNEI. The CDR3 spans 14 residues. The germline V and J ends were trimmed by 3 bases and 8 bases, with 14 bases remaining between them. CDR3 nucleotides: TGTGCCAGCAGTGATCGGTACGGAGGGGATGAGCAGTTCTTC. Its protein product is CASSDRYGGDEQFF.

CDR3 amino acids: CASRQLGTSTDTQYF. CDR3 DNA: TGTGCCAGCAGACAATTAGGGACTAGCACAGATACGCAGTATTTT. The chain recombines TRBV27 with TRBJ2-3; D possibly corresponds to TRBD2 (6 bases). CDR1 is MNHEY and CDR2 is SMNVEV in the germline V gene (reference sequence). The CDR3 totals 15 residues. The V gene lost 6 bases and the J gene lost 0 bases, with 13 bases spanning the gap.